Shown below are 29 T cell receptor beta chains from a single sample sequenced in a study of human T cells and chemical hapten exposure. TCRdb used MiXCR to reprocess the RACE reads, holding one entry per CDR3 protein. The sample has approximately 80,000 distinct CDR3 sequences, roughly 15% seen once. The time point here: pre-sensitization, week 0. Sample treatment: therapeutic diphenylcyclopropenone sensitization with weekly scalp DPC. The starting material was whole blood, obtained in connection with sensitization to the hapten diphenylcyclopropenone (DPC). The source is a woman aged 50 to 60 with alopecia areata. Some clones in this sample may be carry-over from other donors' samples.

The V gene is TRBV20-1, the J gene TRBJ2-1; TRBD2 aligns across 11 bases. This CDR3 is built from 15 residues. V was clipped by 2 bases and J by 5 bases; unmatched bases: 5. The germline gives CDR1 DFQATT, CDR2 SNEGSKA (reference sequence). The CDR3 loop reads CSARSPSGGNNEQFF. The CDR3 coding sequence is TGCAGTGCTAGATCCCCTAGCGGGGGGAACAATGAGCAGTTCTTC.

This clonotype was seen only a few times. The chain recombines TRBV6-6 with TRBJ1-6; no definite D call. This CDR3 region has 12 residues. Germline CDR1 is MNHNY and CDR2 is SVGAGI (reference sequence). Trimming left V 6 bases short and J 6 bases short, with 6 bases between. DNA for the CDR3: TGTGCCAGCAGGACCGCTAATTCACCCCTCCACTTT. It codes for CASRTANSPLHF.

Ten or more counts support this clonotype. V and J are TRBV11-2 and TRBJ2-3; D unclear. V lost 5 bases and J lost 9, with 9 bases in between. The germline CDR1 and CDR2 sequences are SGHAT and FQNNGV. The CDR3 has 11 residues. CDR3 nucleotides: TGTGCCAGCAGCCGGGTGGGGACGCAGTATTTT. It specifies CASSRVGTQYF. Looking up the rest from reference TRBV11-2 and TRBJ2-3 gives the full variable domain: EAGVAQSPRYKIIEKRQSVAFWCNPISGHATLYWYQQILGQGPKLLIQFQNNGVVDDSQLPKDRFSAERLKGVDSTLKIQPAKLEDSAVYLCASSRVGTQYFGPGTRLTVL.

This clonotype has more than one count but fewer than ten. This chain connects TRBV28 to TRBJ2-1; the match to TRBD2 covers 11 bases. There are 15 residues in the CDR3. CDR1 MDHEN and CDR2 SYDVKM come from the germline V gene. J gave up 6 bases and V 5 bases, and 6 bases lay outside the gene matches. The CDR3 DNA reads as TGTGCCAGCAGTCTTAGCGGGAGGGCCCTCAATGAGCAGTTCTTC. It yields the protein CASSLSGRALNEQFF.

This clonotype turned up a few times. This chain joins TRBV18 and TRBJ2-1; D is perhaps TRBD1 or TRBD2 (5 bases each). There are 13 residues in the CDR3. Germline V gene lookup returns CDR1 KGHSH and CDR2 LQKENI. Trimming removed 0 bases from V and 9 bases from J, with 9 bases in between. The CDR3 sequence is CASSPPLRGEQFF. The CDR3 coding sequence is TGTGCCAGCTCACCACCGCTGAGGGGTGAGCAGTTCTTC.

This clonotype came up many times. CDR3 DNA: TGTGCCAGCAGTACACCCACCGGGAGAGGAGGAAACATTCAGTACTTC. It encodes CASSTPTGRGGNIQYF. V and J are TRBV28 and TRBJ2-4, with D maybe TRBD2 (6 bases). This CDR3 spans 16 amino acids. Trimming left V 5 bases short and J 6 bases short, with 20 bases between. Germline-derived CDR1 and CDR2 are MDHEN and SYDVKM.

This clonotype was counted at least ten times. The CDR3 sequence: CASSPGQGDEQYF. DNA for the CDR3: TGTGCCAGCTCACCGGGACAGGGTGACGAGCAGTACTTC. The rearrangement uses TRBV18 and TRBJ2-7; TRBD1 matches 9 bases. Trimming took 3 bases from V and 5 from J; bases not matched to a gene: 2. The CDR3 totals 13 residues. Per the germline V gene, CDR1 is KGHSH and CDR2 is LQKENI.

This clonotype has just a few counts. The CDR3 region is CASGDPLRTDEQFF. The CDR3 coding sequence is TGTGCCAGCGGGGACCCCCTCCGGACGGATGAGCAGTTCTTC. The J gene is TRBJ2-1, the V gene TRBV9; D possibly uses TRBD1 or TRBD2 (5 bases each). CDR3 length: 14 amino acids. Trimming stripped 7 bases from V and 8 bases from J, with 19 bases between. Germline V gene data show CDR1 as SGDLS and CDR2 as YYNGEE.

CDR3 nucleotides: TGTGCCAGCAGAGGGACTAGCGGGGTCACCGGGGAGCTGTTTTTT. This gives the protein CASRGTSGVTGELFF. The chain uses TRBV6-5 and TRBJ2-2, with 13 nucleotides matching TRBD2. CDR1 MNHEY and CDR2 SVGAGI come from the germline V gene. CDR3 size: 15 residues. Trimming took 6 bases from V and 4 from J; bases not matched to a gene: 2.

This clonotype has a handful of counts. The chain links TRBV4-1 to TRBJ2-7; 12 bases map to TRBD2. The CDR3 runs to 16 residues. The J segment lost 0 bases and the V segment lost 4 bases, leaving 4 bases of the junction unmatched. Germline V CDR1 and CDR2: MGHRA, YSYEKL. For the CDR3, the DNA is TGCGCCAGCAGCCCCGGACTAGCGGGAATCTCCTACGAGCAGTACTTC. This sequence encodes CASSPGLAGISYEQYF.

The sample holds a few counts of this clonotype. The rearrangement uses TRBV12-3 or TRBV12-4 and TRBJ2-2; TRBD1 might be the D (6 bases). V was shortened by 6 bases and J by 5 bases, with 10 bases between the two germline ends. CDR3 length: 13 residues. The CDR3 protein is CASSPGETGELFF. CDR3 DNA: TGTGCCAGCAGCCCAGGGGAGACCGGGGAGCTGTTTTTT.

The J gene is TRBJ1-3, the V gene TRBV12-3 or TRBV12-4, with TRBD1 matching 9 bases. The CDR3 has 16 amino acids. The junction had 9 bases not matched to a gene; V was cut back by 6 bases and J by 3 bases. The CDR3 sequence is CASSLNTGGGGNTIYF. The CDR3 nucleotides read TGTGCCAGCAGCTTAAACACAGGGGGCGGTGGAAACACCATATATTTT.

Many counts were recorded for this clonotype. The chain joins TRBV20-1 to TRBJ1-2, with D uncertain. Germline values: CDR1 DFQATT, CDR2 SNEGSKA (reference sequence). The CDR3 extends over 12 amino acids. V dropped 1 base and J dropped 2 bases, with 5 bases sitting between them. CDR3 DNA: TGCAGTGCTAGAGGGGAGAACTATGGCTACACCTTC. Amino acid sequence: CSARGENYGYTF.

As for this clonotype: Because the CDR3 is missing its conserved closing phenylalanine or tryptophan, this is likely a read error. The V and J genes are TRBV18 and TRBJ2-5; perhaps TRBD2 as D (5 bases). The CDR3 spans 12 residues. Trimming removed 6 bases at V and 3 bases at J, with 8 bases between. Germline assignment: CDR1 KGHSH and CDR2 LQKENI. The CDR3 loop reads CASSSREETQYS. As DNA, the CDR3 is TGTGCCAGCTCCTCGAGGGAAGAGACCCAGTACTCC.

The V gene is TRBV29-1, the J gene TRBJ1-5; D is unresolved. Trimming stripped 4 bases from V and 5 bases from J, with 9 bases between. The CDR3 runs to 12 residues. CDR1 is SQVTM, CDR2 ANQGSEA, per germline. CDR3 coding DNA: TGCAGCGTTGTCCAGGCGCATCAGCCCCAGCATTTT. Translated, it gives CSVVQAHQPQHF.

This clonotype was detected only a few times. The CDR3 spells CASSFSQNTEAFF. The CDR3 DNA sequence: TGTGCCAGCAGCTTTTCACAAAACACTGAAGCTTTCTTT. The V call is TRBV5-4, the J call TRBJ1-1; D call uncertain. Germline CDR1 SGHNT, CDR2 YYREEE (reference sequence). Between the trimmed V and J ends, which lost 2 bases and 2 bases, there was a span of 7 bases. This CDR3 spans 13 amino acids.

This clonotype turned up a few times. The chain couples TRBV7-6 to TRBJ2-2; tentative D call: TRBD2 (5 bases). V was pared by 0 bases and J by 6 bases, with 14 bases between. The CDR3 is 16 amino acids. Germline CDR1 reads SGHVS; CDR2 reads FNYEAQ. The CDR3 here is CASSLARAPSPGELFF. As DNA, the CDR3 is TGTGCCAGCAGCTTAGCGCGGGCTCCCTCCCCCGGGGAGCTGTTTTTT.

This clonotype was seen ten or more times. The V gene is TRBV9, the J gene TRBJ1-5, with D perhaps TRBD1 (5 bases). Germline lookup yields CDR1 SGDLS and CDR2 YYNGEE. Trimming removed 0 bases from V and 7 bases from J, with 14 bases in between. The CDR3 is 15 amino acids. CDR3 DNA: TGTGCCAGCAGCGTAGCGGGACCCTCCAGGCAGCCCCAGCATTTT. It yields the protein CASSVAGPSRQPQHF.

A few counts support this clonotype. V is TRBV3-1 and J is TRBJ2-5; 7 nucleotides line up with TRBD1. Germline CDR1 reads LGHDT; CDR2 reads YNNKEL (reference sequence). The V gene end was trimmed by 4 bases and the J gene end by 5 bases; junction bases not matched to a gene: 7. This CDR3 spans 14 amino acids. The CDR3 loop is CASSPTGLGETQYF. CDR3 DNA sequence: TGTGCCAGCAGCCCGACAGGGTTAGGGGAGACCCAGTACTTC.

This clonotype showed up just a few times. This chain links TRBV5-5 with TRBJ1-1; TRBD1 is a possible D gene (5 bases). The CDR3 covers 14 residues. With 1 base removed from V and 11 bases from J, the gap between germline ends came to 18 bases. Germline V CDR1 and CDR2: SGHKS, YYEKEE (reference sequence). The CDR3 loop reads CASSLLGQGVAAFF. The CDR3 nucleotides are TGTGCCAGCAGCTTGCTTGGGCAGGGTGTGGCGGCTTTCTTT.

This clonotype turned up a few times. This chain links TRBV10-1 with TRBJ2-1, with D perhaps assigned TRBD1 or TRBD2 (5 bases each). Germline CDR1 is WNHNN and CDR2 is SYGVQD (reference sequence). The CDR3 sequence is 13 residues long. V was cut by 8 bases and J by 6 bases, with 14 bases left in between. CDR3 DNA sequence: TGCGCCAGCGCCCGGGACCTCAGCAATGAGCAGTTCTTC. It yields the protein CASARDLSNEQFF.

Ten or more counts support this clonotype. The CDR3 protein is CASSWTSSTDTQYF. The CDR3, as DNA: TGTGCCAGCAGCTGGACATCCAGCACAGATACGCAGTATTTT. V usage is TRBV5-5 and J usage is TRBJ2-3; D is possibly TRBD1 (5 bases). V was shortened by 3 bases and J by 0 bases, with 8 bases between the two germline ends. Germline lookup yields CDR1 SGHKS and CDR2 YYEKEE (reference sequence). CDR3 size: 14 residues.

In its sample, this clonotype was seen a few times. The gene calls are TRBV20-1 and TRBJ2-1; 11 bases are a match to TRBD2. Germline CDR1 is DFQATT and CDR2 is SNEGSKA (reference sequence). The CDR3 runs to 15 residues. The J segment lost 7 bases and the V segment lost 3 bases, leaving 8 bases of the junction unmatched. CDR3 residues: CSARILAGDGNEQFF. In nucleotides, the CDR3 is TGCAGTGCTAGGATACTAGCGGGAGATGGGAATGAGCAGTTCTTC.

This clonotype has ten or more counts. The rearrangement uses TRBV20-1 and TRBJ1-2; no clear D gene. Germline V gives CDR1 DFQATT, CDR2 SNEGSKA (reference sequence). The CDR3 length is 11 residues. Trimming took off 2 bases at V and 8 bases at J, with 9 bases between the two ends. The CDR3 sequence is CSARSGRGYTF. The CDR3 DNA sequence: TGCAGTGCTAGATCGGGGAGAGGCTACACCTTC.

This clonotype was seen only a few times. The chain joins TRBV5-6 to TRBJ1-1; TRBD1 is a possible D gene (5 bases). The ends were cut back, 0 bases at V and 0 bases at J, with 12 bases in the middle. This CDR3 has 16 amino acids. The germline V gene encodes CDR1 SGHDT and CDR2 YYEEEE. DNA for the CDR3: TGTGCCAGCAGCTTGGTGGGGGATCAGGTGAACACTGAAGCTTTCTTT. Translating it yields CASSLVGDQVNTEAFF.

The J gene is TRBJ2-1, the V gene TRBV12-3 or TRBV12-4, with a possible D match to TRBD2 (5 bases). V lost 3 bases and J lost 5, with 14 bases in between. This CDR3 is built from 15 residues. The CDR3 spells CASSFPGKYHNEQFF. The CDR3 DNA reads as TGTGCCAGCAGTTTTCCCGGGAAATACCACAATGAGCAGTTCTTC.

This chain connects TRBV7-9 to TRBJ2-7; TRBD1 agrees at 10 bases. The CDR3 sequence is 16 residues long. V trimming: 1 base; J trimming: 3 bases; junction bases outside the gene matches: 6. Germline CDR1 and CDR2: SEHNR and FQNEAQ (reference sequence). The CDR3 spells CASSLVPGQGDYEQYF. CDR3 DNA: TGTGCCAGCAGCTTAGTCCCTGGACAGGGGGACTACGAGCAGTACTTC. The full variable domain, its missing parts supplied by reference TRBV7-9 and TRBJ2-7, is DTGVSQNPRHKITKRGQNVTFRCDPISEHNRLYWYRQTLGQGPEFLTYFQNEAQLEKSRLLSDRFSAERPKGSFSTLEIQRTEQGDSAMYLCASSLVPGQGDYEQYFGPGTRLTVT.

The chain joins TRBV6-2 or TRBV6-3 to TRBJ2-3, with TRBD2 matching 8 bases. This CDR3 spans 16 amino acids. The V gene's germline CDR1 is MNHEY and CDR2 SVGEGT. V was clipped by 5 bases and J by 2 bases; unmatched bases: 9. CDR3 residues: CASSDEAGVATDTQYF. The CDR3 bases are TGTGCCAGCAGTGACGAAGCGGGAGTTGCCACAGATACGCAGTATTTT.

The rearrangement uses TRBV7-8 and TRBJ1-2; D is undetermined. V was cut by 5 bases and J by 1 base, with 14 bases left in between. There are 15 residues in the CDR3. The germline V gene encodes CDR1 SGHVS and CDR2 FQNEAQ. CDR3 nucleotides: TGTGCCAGCAGCCCCATCTCTTTCAGTAACTATGGCTACACCTTC. Its translation is CASSPISFSNYGYTF. Supplemented by reference TRBV7-8 and TRBJ1-2, the full variable domain reads GAGVSQSPRYKVAKRGQDVALRCDPISGHVSLFWYQQALGQGPEFLTYFQNEAQLDKSGLPSDRFFAERPEGSVSTLKIQRTQQEDSAVYLCASSPISFSNYGYTFGSGTRLTVV.